This entry features one T cell receptor (beta chain) sequence. Which antigen it targets is not known. The data stem from a study of T cells expressing NK-cell markers (dated by TCRdb to 2018 to 2021). Turning to the overall study: Under ten donors provided sorted CD3+CD56+NKG2C+, CD3+CD56+NKG2C- and CD3+CD56-NKG2C+ T-cell subsets, whose TCR beta-chain repertoires were profiled. Seven of the eight sequenced donors were HCMV-seropositive and one was HCMV-seronegative. The study sequenced eight donors, all healthy volunteers chosen at random: three men and five women. Libraries were sequenced as 2 x 150 bp reads on Illumina HiSeq 2000/2500, MiSeq or NextSeq. General study outcomes and caveats: Those dominant clonotypes were again the most abundant among CD3+CD56-NKG2C+ cells in a few donors, at about 25-60.1%. In six donors, the dominant CD3+CD56+NKG2C+ clonotypes ranked among the top 10 CD8+ clonotypes, making up roughly 1.0-8% of CD8+ T cells. It remained unclear whether the expanded NKG2C-expressing T cell clones were specific for HCMV antigens.

Sequencing took place on an Illumina HiSeq 2000. TCR beta cDNA libraries were prepared using 5'RACE template switching, which introduced a universal primer site and unique molecular identifiers. Priming for cDNA synthesis came from the TCR beta constant segment, and two successive PCR amplification steps followed. On the study's bioinformatics: Reads were demultiplexed and grouped by UMI with MIGEC, and clonotypes were assembled and quantified with MiTCR. To exclude erroneous sequences, only TCR cDNA sequences supported by at least two reads were retained. The tcR package was used for downstream repertoire analysis, with clonotypes matched between fractions based on CDR3 nucleotide sequence plus V segment. VDJmatch was used to annotate antigen specificity against VDJdb, with one amino acid substitution in CDR3 permitted. Reads reprocessed by TCRdb are summarized as one entry per CDR3 protein sequence, and DNA is absent. TCRdb, rather than the study authors, made the V and J calls. The table kept for this sample lists 300,000 to 450,000 distinct CDR3 sequences. The leading ten clones occupy roughly 5.5% of the sample.

HCMV-specific IgG was detected in serum with a commercial ELISA kit to determine HCMV serostatus. Peripheral blood mononuclear cells were isolated from blood by Ficoll density gradient centrifugation. The source material was blood T cells: a sorted CD56 or NKG2C T cell subset, CD4+ or CD8+ T cells, or bulk PBMC T cells (not recorded which). The sequence came from a man aged 18-75 years in good health.

The CDR3 here reads CASSVGPVSGANVLTF. The receptor chain draws on TRBV9 and TRBJ2-6. The CDR3, from cysteine to phenylalanine, totals 16 residues. The DNA sequence is not available. Based on the germline V gene, the CDR1 and CDR2 sequences are SGDLS and YYNGEE.